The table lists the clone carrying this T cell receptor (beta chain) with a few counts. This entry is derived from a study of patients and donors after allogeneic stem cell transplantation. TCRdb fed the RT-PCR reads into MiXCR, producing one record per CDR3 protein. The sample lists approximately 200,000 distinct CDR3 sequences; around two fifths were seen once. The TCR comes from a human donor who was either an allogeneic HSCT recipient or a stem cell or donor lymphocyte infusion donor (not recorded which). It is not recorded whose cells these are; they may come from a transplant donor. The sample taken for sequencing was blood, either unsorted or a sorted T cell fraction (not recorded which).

CDR3 sequence: CSVVAGPTDTQYF. The CDR3 DNA reads TGCAGCGTTGTGGCGGGGCCCACCGATACGCAGTATTTT. The rearrangement uses TRBV29-1 and TRBJ2-3; D may be TRBD2 (6 bases). The germline gives CDR1 SQVTM, CDR2 ANQGSEA. The CDR3 has 13 amino acids. V was clipped by 4 bases and J by 6 bases, with 14 bases between them.